This is a list of T cell receptor beta chains from one sample in a study of cytomegalovirus exposure and HLA in healthy donors. TCRdb's table, derived via immunoSEQ multiplex PCR, lists solely in-frame clones and lacks some. The data contain around 60,000 clones, 60% to 80% of them seen just once; the ten biggest clones take up around 25%. The specimen was PBMCs. Receptor source: a woman between 40 and 55 years old in good health and CMV-seropositive. Both conserved end residues are part of each CDR3.

j_call	v_call	cdr3_aa
TRBJ2-1	TRBV7-2	CASSFTGATYNEQFF
TRBJ2-7	TRBV27	CASSLRGRGYEQYF
TRBJ1-3	TRBV7-9	CSSSFTGSGNTIYF
TRBJ2-7	TRBV6-6	CASSYSPGNEQYF
TRBJ1-5	TRBV19	CASSPSAGSNQPQHF
TRBJ1-2	TRBV27	CASSYRGLANYGYTF
TRBJ2-2	TRBV5-1	CASSLGGQGTGELFF
TRBJ1-1	TRBV15	CATSRDQGARLGEAFF
TRBJ2-3	TRBV27	CATQWGQGADTQYF
TRBJ1-2	TRBV19	CASSIQGNYGYTF
TRBJ2-2	TRBV7-8	CASSSPTPTSGGNTGELFF
TRBJ2-7	TRBV11-3	CASSPRSGTVWNEQYF
TRBJ1-2	TRBV7-9	CSSSPGQGLDYGYTF
TRBJ2-3	TRBV7-8	CASSWPAGKTSTDTQYF
TRBJ1-4	TRBV5-4	CASSFARGTGGEKLFF
TRBJ2-7	TRBV4-3	CASSQGDGGVYEQYF
TRBJ1-3	TRBV18	CASSPTGGLGNTIYF
TRBJ1-1	TRBV20-1	CSAQGNTEAFF
TRBJ1-5	TRBV2	CASRVGRDSNQPQHF
TRBJ2-3	TRBV30	CAWSDWGGTDTQYF
TRBJ1-3	TRBV12-5	CACEGRLGNTIYF
TRBJ2-2	TRBV7-2	CASSPDYLTGELFF
TRBJ1-1	TRBV6-1	CASSESQGMTEAFF
TRBJ1-4	TRBV5-8	CASSLTDEKLFF
TRBJ1-2	TRBV7-9	CSSSLGMGAANYGYTF